The entry below describes one TCR beta chain. This entry comes from a study of blood T cell repertoires in COVID-19. Per the original data handling: Amplification of reference gene primers provided the estimated nucleated cell counts. Sequencing used immunoSEQ multiplex PCR; TCRdb keeps in-frame clones, though not all of them. From that table come the V and J calls and clone size; the DNA was used to work out D and trimming. The sample contains some 520,000 clones, roughly nine tenths of which appear only once. Patients of the Seattle cohort, enrolled during active infection, were followed longitudinally. There are 14 residues in the CDR3. Germline values: CDR1 SEHNR, CDR2 FQNEAQ (reference sequence). V trimming: 5 bases; J trimming: 8 bases; junction bases outside the gene matches: 9.

The sequence was obtained from a man between 18 and 29 years old with COVID-19, enrolled during active disease. The rearrangement joins TRBV7-9 to TRBJ2-1, with 7 bases fitting TRBD1. The sequenced material came from peripheral blood. The CDR3 nucleotides read TGTGCCAGCAGCCATCAAAACAGGGGTCATGAGCAGTTCTTC. It specifies CASSHQNRGHEQFF.